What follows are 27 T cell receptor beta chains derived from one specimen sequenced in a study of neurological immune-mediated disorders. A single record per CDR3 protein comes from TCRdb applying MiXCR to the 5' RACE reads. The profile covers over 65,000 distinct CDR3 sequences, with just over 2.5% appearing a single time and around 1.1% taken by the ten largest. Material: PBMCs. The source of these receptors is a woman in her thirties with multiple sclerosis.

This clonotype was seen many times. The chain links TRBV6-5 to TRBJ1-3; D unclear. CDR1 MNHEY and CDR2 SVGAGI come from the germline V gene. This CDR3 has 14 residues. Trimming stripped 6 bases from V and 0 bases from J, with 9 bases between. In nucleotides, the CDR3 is TGTGCCAGCAGAAAGGGCTACTCTGGAAACACCATATATTTT. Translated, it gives CASRKGYSGNTIYF.

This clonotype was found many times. CDR3 DNA: TGTGCCAGCAGTGAAGGCGGCGATGAGCAGTTCTTC. This sequence encodes CASSEGGDEQFF. The rearrangement links TRBV25-1 to TRBJ2-1, with no clear D. Germline V gene lookup returns CDR1 MGHDK and CDR2 SYGVNS. The CDR3 extends over 12 amino acids. V lost 2 bases and J lost 8, with 7 bases in between.

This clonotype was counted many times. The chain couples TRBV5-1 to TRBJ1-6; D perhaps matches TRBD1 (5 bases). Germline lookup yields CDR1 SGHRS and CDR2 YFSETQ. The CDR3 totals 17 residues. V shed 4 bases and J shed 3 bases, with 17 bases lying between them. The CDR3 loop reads CASSHGTERIYNSPLHF. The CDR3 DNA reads TGCGCCAGCAGCCACGGGACCGAGCGGATCTATAATTCACCCCTCCACTTT.

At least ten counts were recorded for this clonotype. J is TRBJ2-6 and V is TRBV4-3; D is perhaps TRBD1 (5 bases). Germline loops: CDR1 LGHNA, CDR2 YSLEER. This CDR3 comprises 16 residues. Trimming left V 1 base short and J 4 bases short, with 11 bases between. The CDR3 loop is CASSQGAGFGANVLTF. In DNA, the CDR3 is TGCGCCAGCAGCCAAGGTGCAGGGTTCGGGGCCAACGTCCTGACTTTC.

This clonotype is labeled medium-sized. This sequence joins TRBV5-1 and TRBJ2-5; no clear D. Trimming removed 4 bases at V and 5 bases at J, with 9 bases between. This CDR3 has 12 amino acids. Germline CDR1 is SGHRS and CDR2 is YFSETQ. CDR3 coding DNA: TGCGCCAGCAGCCCCGAAGGGGAGACCCAGTACTTC. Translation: CASSPEGETQYF.

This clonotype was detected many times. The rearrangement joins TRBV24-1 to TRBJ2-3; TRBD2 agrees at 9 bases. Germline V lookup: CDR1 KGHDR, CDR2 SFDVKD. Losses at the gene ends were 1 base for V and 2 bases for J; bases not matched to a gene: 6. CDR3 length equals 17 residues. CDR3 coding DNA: TGTGCCACCAGTGATTTCTCCCTAGCGGGATCCACAGATACGCAGTATTTT. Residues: CATSDFSLAGSTDTQYF.

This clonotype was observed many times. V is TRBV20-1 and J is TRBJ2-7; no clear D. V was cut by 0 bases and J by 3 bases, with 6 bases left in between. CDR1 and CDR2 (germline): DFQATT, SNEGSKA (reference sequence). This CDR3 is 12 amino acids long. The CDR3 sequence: CSARDLGYEQYF. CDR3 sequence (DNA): TGCAGTGCTAGAGATTTGGGCTACGAGCAGTACTTC.

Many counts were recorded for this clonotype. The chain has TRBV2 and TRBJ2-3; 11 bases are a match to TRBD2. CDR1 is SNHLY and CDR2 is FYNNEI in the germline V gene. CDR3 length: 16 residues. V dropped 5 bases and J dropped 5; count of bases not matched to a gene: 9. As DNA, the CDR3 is TGTGCCAGCAGTTTAGCGGGAGGGCCCTGGGGAGATACGCAGTATTTT. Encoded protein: CASSLAGGPWGDTQYF. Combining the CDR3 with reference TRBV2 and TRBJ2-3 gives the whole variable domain EPEVTQTPSHQVTQMGQEVILRCVPISNHLYFYWYRQILGQKVEFLVSFYNNEISEKSEIFDDQFSVERPDGSNFTLKIRSTKLEDSAMYFCASSLAGGPWGDTQYFGPGTRLTVL.

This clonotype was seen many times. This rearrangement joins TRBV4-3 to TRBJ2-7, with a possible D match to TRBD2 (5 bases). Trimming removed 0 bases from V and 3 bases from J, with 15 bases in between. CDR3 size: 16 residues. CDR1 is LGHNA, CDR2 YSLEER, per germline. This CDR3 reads CASSQDNAGLLYEQYF. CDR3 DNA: TGCGCCAGCAGCCAAGACAATGCGGGTTTGCTCTACGAGCAGTACTTC.

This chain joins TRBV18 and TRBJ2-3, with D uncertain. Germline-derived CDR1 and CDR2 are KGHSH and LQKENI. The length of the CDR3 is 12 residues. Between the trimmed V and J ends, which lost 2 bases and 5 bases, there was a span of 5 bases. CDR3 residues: CASSPSIDTQYF. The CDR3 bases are TGTGCCAGCTCACCATCCATAGATACGCAGTATTTT.

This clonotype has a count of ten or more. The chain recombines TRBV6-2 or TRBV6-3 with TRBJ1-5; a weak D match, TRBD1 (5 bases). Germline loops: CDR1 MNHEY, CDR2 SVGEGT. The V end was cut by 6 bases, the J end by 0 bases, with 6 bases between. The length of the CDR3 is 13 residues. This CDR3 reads CASSDSSNQPQHF. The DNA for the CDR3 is TGTGCCAGCAGCGACAGTAGCAATCAGCCCCAGCATTTT.

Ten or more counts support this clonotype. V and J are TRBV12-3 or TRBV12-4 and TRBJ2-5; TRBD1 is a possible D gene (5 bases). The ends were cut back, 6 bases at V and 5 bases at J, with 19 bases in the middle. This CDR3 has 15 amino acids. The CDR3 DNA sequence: TGTGCCAGCAGCCCTTTCCAGGGTAGGATTGAGACCCAGTACTTC. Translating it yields CASSPFQGRIETQYF.

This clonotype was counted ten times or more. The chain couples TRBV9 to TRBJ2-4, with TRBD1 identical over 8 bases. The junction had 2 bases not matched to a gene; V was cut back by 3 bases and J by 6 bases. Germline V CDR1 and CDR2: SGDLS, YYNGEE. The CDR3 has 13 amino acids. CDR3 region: CASSDGTGNIQYF. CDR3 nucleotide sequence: TGTGCCAGCAGCGATGGGACAGGAAACATTCAGTACTTC. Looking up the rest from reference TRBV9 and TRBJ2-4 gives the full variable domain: DSGVTQTPKHLITATGQRVTLRCSPRSGDLSVYWYQQSLDQGLQFLIQYYNGEERAKGNILERFSAQQFPDLHSELNLSSLELGDSALYFCASSDGTGNIQYFGAGTRLSVL.

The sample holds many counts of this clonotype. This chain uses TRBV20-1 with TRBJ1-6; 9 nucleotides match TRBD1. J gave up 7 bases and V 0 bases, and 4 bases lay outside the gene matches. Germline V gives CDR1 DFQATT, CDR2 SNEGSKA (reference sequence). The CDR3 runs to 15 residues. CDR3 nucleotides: TGCAGTGCTAGAGATTCGGGACAGGGAAATTCACCCCTCCACTTT. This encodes CSARDSGQGNSPLHF.

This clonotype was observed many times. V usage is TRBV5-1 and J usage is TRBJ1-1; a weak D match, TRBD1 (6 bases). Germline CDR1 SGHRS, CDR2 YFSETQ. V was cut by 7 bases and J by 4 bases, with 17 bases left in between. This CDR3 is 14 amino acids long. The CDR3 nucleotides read TGCGCCAGCGCCATACAGGGCGAAGGCACTGAAGCTTTCTTT. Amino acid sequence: CASAIQGEGTEAFF. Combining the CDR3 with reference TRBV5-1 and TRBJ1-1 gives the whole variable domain KAGVTQTPRYLIKTRGQQVTLSCSPISGHRSVSWYQQTPGQGLQFLFEYFSETQRNKGNFPGRFSGRQFSNSRSEMNVSTLELGDSALYLCASAIQGEGTEAFFGQGTRLTVV.

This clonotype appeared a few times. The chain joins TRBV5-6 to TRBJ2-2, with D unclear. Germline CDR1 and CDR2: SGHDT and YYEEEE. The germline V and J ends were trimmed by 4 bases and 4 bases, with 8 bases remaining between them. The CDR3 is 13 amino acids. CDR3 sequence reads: CASSRRPTGELFF. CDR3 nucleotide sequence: TGTGCCAGCAGCCGCAGACCCACCGGGGAGCTGTTTTTT.

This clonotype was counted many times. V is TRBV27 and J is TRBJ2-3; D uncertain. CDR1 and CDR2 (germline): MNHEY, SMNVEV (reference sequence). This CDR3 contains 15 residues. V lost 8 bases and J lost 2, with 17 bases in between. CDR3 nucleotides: TGTGCCAGCGGGGTGCGTGGACCGTCCACAGATACGCAGTATTTT. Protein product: CASGVRGPSTDTQYF.

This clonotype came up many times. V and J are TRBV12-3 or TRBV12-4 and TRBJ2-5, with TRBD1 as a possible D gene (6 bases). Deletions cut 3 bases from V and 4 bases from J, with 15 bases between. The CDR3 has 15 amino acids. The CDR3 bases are TGTGCCAGCAGTTTGTCCGGACAGTCCAGAGAGACCCAGTACTTC. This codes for CASSLSGQSRETQYF.

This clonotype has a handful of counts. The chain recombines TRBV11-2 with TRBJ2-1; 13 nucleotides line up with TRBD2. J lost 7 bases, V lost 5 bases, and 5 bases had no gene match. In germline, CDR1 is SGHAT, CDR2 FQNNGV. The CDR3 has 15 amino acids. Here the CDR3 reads CASSIGTSGANEQFF. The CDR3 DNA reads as TGTGCCAGCAGCATCGGGACTAGCGGGGCAAATGAGCAGTTCTTC.

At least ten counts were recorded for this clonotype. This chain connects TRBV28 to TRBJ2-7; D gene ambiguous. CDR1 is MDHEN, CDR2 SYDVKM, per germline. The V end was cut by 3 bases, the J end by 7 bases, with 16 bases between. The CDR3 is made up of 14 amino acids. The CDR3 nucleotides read TGTGCCAGCAGTTTGCCCCTCCCCCAAGGGGAGCAGTACTTC. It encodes CASSLPLPQGEQYF. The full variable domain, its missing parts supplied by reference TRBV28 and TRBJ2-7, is DVKVTQSSRYLVKRTGEKVFLECVQDMDHENMFWYRQDPGLGLRLIYFSYDVKMKEKGDIPEGYSVSREKKERFSLILESASTNQTSMYLCASSLPLPQGEQYFGPGTRLTVT.

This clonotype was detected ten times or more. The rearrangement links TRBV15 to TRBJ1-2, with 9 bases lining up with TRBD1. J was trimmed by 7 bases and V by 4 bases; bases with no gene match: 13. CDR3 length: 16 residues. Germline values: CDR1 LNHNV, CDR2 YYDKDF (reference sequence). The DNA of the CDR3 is TGTGCCACCAGCACTGTCCCGGGACAGGGTTTTTCTGGCTACACCTTC. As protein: CATSTVPGQGFSGYTF. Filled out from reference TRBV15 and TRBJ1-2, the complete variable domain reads DAMVIQNPRYQVTQFGKPVTLSCSQTLNHNVMYWYQQKSSQAPKLLFHYYDKDFNNEADTPDNFQSRRPNTSFCFLDIRSPGLGDTAMYLCATSTVPGQGFSGYTFGSGTRLTVV.

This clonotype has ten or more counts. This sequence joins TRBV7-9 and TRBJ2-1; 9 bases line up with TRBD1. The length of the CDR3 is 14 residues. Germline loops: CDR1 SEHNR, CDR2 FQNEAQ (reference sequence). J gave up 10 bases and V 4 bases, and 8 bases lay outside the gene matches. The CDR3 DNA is TGTGCCAGCAGCTCCTTACAGGGGGCAAGGGAGCAGTTCTTC. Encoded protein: CASSSLQGAREQFF. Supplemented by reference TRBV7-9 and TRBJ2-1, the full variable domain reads DTGVSQNPRHKITKRGQNVTFRCDPISEHNRLYWYRQTLGQGPEFLTYFQNEAQLEKSRLLSDRFSAERPKGSFSTLEIQRTEQGDSAMYLCASSSLQGAREQFFGPGTRLTVL.

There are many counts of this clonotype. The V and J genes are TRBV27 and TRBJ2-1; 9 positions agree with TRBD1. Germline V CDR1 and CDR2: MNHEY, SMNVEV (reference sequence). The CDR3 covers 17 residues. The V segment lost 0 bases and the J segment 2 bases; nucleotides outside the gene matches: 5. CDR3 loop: CASSLSWGTGPYNEQFF. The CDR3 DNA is TGTGCCAGCAGTTTATCGTGGGGGACAGGGCCCTACAATGAGCAGTTCTTC.

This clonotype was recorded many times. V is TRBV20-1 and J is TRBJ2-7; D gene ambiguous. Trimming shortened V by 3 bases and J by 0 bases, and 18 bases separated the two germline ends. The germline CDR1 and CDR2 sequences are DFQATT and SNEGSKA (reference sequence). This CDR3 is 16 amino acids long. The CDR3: CSARMGNSRSSYEQYF. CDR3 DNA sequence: TGCAGTGCTAGGATGGGGAATAGCCGGAGCTCCTACGAGCAGTACTTC.

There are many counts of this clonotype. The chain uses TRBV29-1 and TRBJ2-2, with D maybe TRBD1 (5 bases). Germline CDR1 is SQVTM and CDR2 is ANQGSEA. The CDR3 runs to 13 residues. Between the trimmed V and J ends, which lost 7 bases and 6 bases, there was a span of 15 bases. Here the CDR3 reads CSGQGLDPGELFF. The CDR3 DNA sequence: TGCAGCGGGCAGGGTTTGGATCCCGGGGAGCTGTTTTTT.

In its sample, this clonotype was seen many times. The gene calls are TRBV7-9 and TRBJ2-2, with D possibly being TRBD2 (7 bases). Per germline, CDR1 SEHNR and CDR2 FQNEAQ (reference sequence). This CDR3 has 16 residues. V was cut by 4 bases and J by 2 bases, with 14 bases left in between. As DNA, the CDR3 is TGTGCCAGCAGCTCACGGGGGGCCTCTAACACCGGGGAGCTGTTTTTT. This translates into CASSSRGASNTGELFF.

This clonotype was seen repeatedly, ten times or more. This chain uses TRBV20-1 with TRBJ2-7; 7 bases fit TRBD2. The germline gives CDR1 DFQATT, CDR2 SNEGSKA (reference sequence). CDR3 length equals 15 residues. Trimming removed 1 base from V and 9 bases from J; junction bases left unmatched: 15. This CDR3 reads CSARVSAGAKAGQYF. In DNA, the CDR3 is TGCAGTGCTAGAGTTAGCGCGGGAGCAAAAGCAGGGCAGTACTTC.